The 18 T cell receptor beta chains presented below share a single source sample, sequenced in a study of shared clonotypes between healthy human individuals. Here immunoSEQ multiplex PCR was the method, and the copy in TCRdb shows in-frame clones only, minus some. Among fewer than 3 million clones listed, 80% to 95% were seen once. The sequencing input was naive CD4+ T cells from PBMCs. Subset specified: CD45RA+ positively selected. These TCRs come from a young man in good health. Some clones in this sample may be carry-over from other donors' samples.

The V call is TRBV11-2, the J call TRBJ2-3, with D perhaps matching TRBD2 (6 bases). The length of the CDR3 is 17 residues. Trimming shortened V by 0 bases and J by 3 bases, and 16 bases separated the two germline ends. Germline CDR1 and CDR2: SGHAT and FQNNGV. As DNA, the CDR3 is TGTGCCAGCAGCTTAGATACGGCTAGCGCGGGAACAGATACGCAGTATTTT. Protein sequence: CASSLDTASAGTDTQYF.

The V gene is TRBV10-3, the J gene TRBJ1-3; no reliable D call. The V gene's germline CDR1 is ENHRY and CDR2 SYGVKD. V was cut by 9 bases and J by 0 bases, with 6 bases left in between. The CDR3 contains 12 residues. The CDR3 DNA reads as TGTGCCATTCAGAGCTCTGGAAACACCATATATTTT. Its translation: CAIQSSGNTIYF.

The chain uses TRBV9 and TRBJ2-3, with 12 bases that match TRBD2. J lost 0 bases, V lost 4 bases, and 3 bases had no gene match. Germline V gives CDR1 SGDLS, CDR2 YYNGEE. The CDR3 is made up of 16 amino acids. In DNA, the CDR3 is TGTGCCAGCAGCCCTACTAGCGGGAGGAGCACAGATACGCAGTATTTT. Encoded protein: CASSPTSGRSTDTQYF.

This chain uses TRBV19 with TRBJ2-3; D unresolved. The CDR3 spans 15 residues. The V gene lost 1 base and the J gene lost 2 bases, with 10 bases spanning the gap. CDR1 and CDR2 (germline): LNHDA, SQIVND (reference sequence). The CDR3 nucleotides are TGTGCCAGTAGTATAGGAGACCTGGCCACAGATACGCAGTATTTT. It is translated as CASSIGDLATDTQYF.

This rearrangement joins TRBV7-2 to TRBJ2-7; tentative D call: TRBD2 (7 bases). CDR3 length: 14 amino acids. CDR1 and CDR2 from the germline V gene are SGHTA and FQGNSA. Trimming left V 2 bases short and J 2 bases short, with 10 bases between. The CDR3 spells CASSLRGGPYEQYF. The DNA for the CDR3 is TGTGCCAGCAGCTTAAGGGGGGGTCCCTACGAGCAGTACTTC.

The chain carries TRBV6-1 and TRBJ2-1; D possibly corresponds to TRBD2 (6 bases). CDR3 length: 14 amino acids. V lost 8 bases, J lost 4 bases, and 15 bases lay in between. Germline CDR1 and CDR2: MNHNS and SASEGT. The CDR3 loop is CASWGLQSYNEQFF. The CDR3 nucleotides are TGTGCCAGCTGGGGACTCCAGAGTTACAATGAGCAGTTCTTC.

The genes are TRBV5-6 and TRBJ2-1, with D perhaps being TRBD1 or TRBD2 (5 bases each). CDR1 is SGHDT, CDR2 YYEEEE, per germline. The CDR3 loop spans 13 amino acids. The germline V and J ends were trimmed by 4 bases and 7 bases, with 12 bases remaining between them. DNA of the CDR3: TGTGCCAGCAGCCTGCCGTGGGGGAATGAGCAGTTCTTC. Amino acid sequence: CASSLPWGNEQFF.

The genes are TRBV7-2 and TRBJ2-5; perhaps TRBD1 as D (5 bases). Germline V gene sequence: CDR1 SGHTA, CDR2 FQGNSA. V lost 5 bases to trimming and J lost 9 bases, with 22 bases between them. CDR3 length: 15 residues. The CDR3 nucleotides are TGTGCCAGCAGCCCACTTTCAGGACAACGCATGGCCCAGTACTTC. It translates to CASSPLSGQRMAQYF.

As concerns this clone: In the same sample, other DNA sequences code for this CDR3. The chain recombines TRBV4-3 with TRBJ2-7; TRBD1 might be the D (5 bases). The CDR3 is 14 residues long. Trimming left V 0 bases short and J 2 bases short, with 8 bases between. Germline assignment: CDR1 LGHNA and CDR2 YSLEER. DNA for the CDR3: TGCGCCAGCAGCCAAGAAACAGGAACCTACGAGCAGTACTTC. Amino acid sequence: CASSQETGTYEQYF.

The CDR3 loop reads CASSLGGDIQYF. The CDR3 bases are TGTGCCAGCAGCTTGGGGGGTGACATTCAGTACTTC. The rearrangement uses TRBV5-6 and TRBJ2-4; D is unclear. The CDR3 spans 12 residues. Germline V gene lookup returns CDR1 SGHDT and CDR2 YYEEEE. Trimming pared 0 bases from V and 8 bases from J, leaving 6 bases between.

The chain recombines TRBV5-4 with TRBJ1-2; no clear D. CDR3 length: 13 residues. CDR1 is SGHNT and CDR2 is YYREEE in the germline V gene (reference sequence). V shed 3 bases and J shed 7 bases, with 13 bases lying between them. CDR3 DNA sequence: TGTGCCAGCAGCTACCTAGCGGGTTCTGGCTACACCTTC. Its protein product is CASSYLAGSGYTF. Full variable domain (missing parts from reference TRBV5-4 and TRBJ1-2): ETGVTQSPTHLIKTRGQQVTLRCSSQSGHNTVSWYQQALGQGPQFIFQYYREEENGRGNFPPRFSGLQFPNYSSELNVNALELDDSALYLCASSYLAGSGYTFGSGTRLTVV.

J is TRBJ2-1 and V is TRBV13; TRBD2 matches at 8 bases. V dropped 3 bases and J dropped 15; count of bases not matched to a gene: 7. CDR1 and CDR2 from the germline V gene are PRHDT and FYEKMQ (reference sequence). CDR3 length: 12 residues. CDR3 sequence reads: CASSLGLEVPFF. Written as DNA, the CDR3 is TGTGCCAGCAGCTTGGGACTAGAAGTTCCGTTCTTC. The full variable domain, its missing parts supplied by reference TRBV13 and TRBJ2-1, is AAGVIQSPRHLIKEKRETATLKCYPIPRHDTVYWYQQGPGQDPQFLISFYEKMQSDKGSIPDRFSAQQFSDYHSELNMSSLELGDSALYFCASSLGLEVPFFGPGTRLTVL.

This clone was recorded a few times. This chain uses TRBV2 with TRBJ1-2; 7 bases line up with TRBD1. This CDR3 spans 12 amino acids. Germline CDR1 and CDR2: SNHLY and FYNNEI. J lost 7 bases, V lost 5 bases, and 4 bases had no gene match. This CDR3 reads CASSIQGFGYTF. The CDR3, as DNA: TGTGCCAGCAGTATACAGGGGTTTGGCTACACCTTC.

V gene TRBV28 combines with J gene TRBJ2-7; no clear D gene. The V gene's germline CDR1 is MDHEN and CDR2 SYDVKM. This CDR3 is built from 15 residues. V gave up 3 bases and J gave up 4 bases, with 16 bases separating them. CDR3 bases: TGTGCCAGCAGTTTGGGGTCCACAGCACATTACGAGCAGTACTTC. The encoded protein is CASSLGSTAHYEQYF.

V gene TRBV28 combines with J gene TRBJ2-5, with D perhaps TRBD2 (7 bases). There are 14 residues in the CDR3. V dropped 8 bases and J dropped 5 bases, with 18 bases sitting between them. CDR1 and CDR2 (germline): MDHEN, SYDVKM. The CDR3 sequence: CASWGGGPWETQYF. In DNA, the CDR3 is TGTGCCAGCTGGGGAGGGGGACCGTGGGAGACCCAGTACTTC.

The chain couples TRBV6-6 to TRBJ1-6; D may be TRBD1 (6 bases). Germline V gene lookup returns CDR1 MNHNY and CDR2 SVGAGI (reference sequence). The CDR3 runs 12 residues. The V gene lost 6 bases and the J gene lost 11 bases, with 11 bases spanning the gap. CDR3 region: CASSVQGPPLHF. DNA for the CDR3: TGTGCCAGCAGCGTACAGGGCCCACCCCTCCACTTT.

The chain is built from TRBV10-3 and TRBJ2-2; no reliable D call. Germline assignment: CDR1 ENHRY and CDR2 SYGVKD. The CDR3 is 16 residues long. V shed 6 bases and J shed 1 base, with 15 bases lying between them. Here the CDR3 reads CAIRGNLNQNTGELFF. The CDR3 region has the DNA TGTGCCATCAGGGGGAACCTAAACCAGAACACCGGGGAGCTGTTTTTT.

As concerns this clone: One end of the junction does not line up with germline, which may come from a read error. The rearrangement uses TRBV5-1 and TRBJ2-7, with 11 bases identical to TRBD2. CDR1 and CDR2 from the germline V gene are SGHRS and YFSETQ. The CDR3 sequence is 15 residues long. CDR3 region: CASSLKGLAEYGQYF. The CDR3 region has the DNA TGCGCCAGCAGCTTGAAGGGACTAGCGGAATACGGGCAGTACTTC.